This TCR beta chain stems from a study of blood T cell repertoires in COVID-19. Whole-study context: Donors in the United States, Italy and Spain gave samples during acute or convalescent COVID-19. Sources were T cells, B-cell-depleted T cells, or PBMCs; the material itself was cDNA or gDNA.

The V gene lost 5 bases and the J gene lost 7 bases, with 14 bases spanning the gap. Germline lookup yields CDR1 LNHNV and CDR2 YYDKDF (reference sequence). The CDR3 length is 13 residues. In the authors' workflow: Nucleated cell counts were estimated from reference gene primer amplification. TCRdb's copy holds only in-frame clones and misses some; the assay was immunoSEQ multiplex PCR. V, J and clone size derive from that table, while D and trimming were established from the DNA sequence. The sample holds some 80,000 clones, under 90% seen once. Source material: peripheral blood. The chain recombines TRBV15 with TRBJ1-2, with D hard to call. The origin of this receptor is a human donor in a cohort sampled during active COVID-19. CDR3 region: CATSAFGLPGYTF. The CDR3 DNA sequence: TGTGCCACCAGCGCTTTCGGTCTTCCTGGCTACACCTTC. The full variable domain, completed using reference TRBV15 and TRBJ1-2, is DAMVIQNPRYQVTQFGKPVTLSCSQTLNHNVMYWYQQKSSQAPKLLFHYYDKDFNNEADTPDNFQSRRPNTSFCFLDIRSPGLGDTAMYLCATSAFGLPGYTFGSGTRLTVV.